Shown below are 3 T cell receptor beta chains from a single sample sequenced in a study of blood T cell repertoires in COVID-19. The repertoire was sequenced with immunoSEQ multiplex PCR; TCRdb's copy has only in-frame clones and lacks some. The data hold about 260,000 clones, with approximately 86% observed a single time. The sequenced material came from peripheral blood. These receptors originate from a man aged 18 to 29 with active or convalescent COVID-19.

CDR3 DNA sequence: TGTGCCAGTGGTCAACAGGACCCCGGTCAGCCCCAGCATTTT. Amino acid sequence: CASGQQDPGQPQHF. The V and J genes are TRBV19 and TRBJ1-5; a weak D match, TRBD1 (5 bases). Germline V gene data show CDR1 as LNHDA and CDR2 as SQIVND (reference sequence). The CDR3 consists of 14 residues. Trimming shortened V by 8 bases and J by 6 bases, and 17 bases separated the two germline ends.

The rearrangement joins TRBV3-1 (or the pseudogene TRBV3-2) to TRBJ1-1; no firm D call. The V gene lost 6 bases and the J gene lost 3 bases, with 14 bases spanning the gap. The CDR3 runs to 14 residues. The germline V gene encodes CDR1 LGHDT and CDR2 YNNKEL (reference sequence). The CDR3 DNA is TGTGCCAGCAGTAACCGAGGGTGGGACACTGAAGCTTTCTTT. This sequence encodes CASSNRGWDTEAFF.

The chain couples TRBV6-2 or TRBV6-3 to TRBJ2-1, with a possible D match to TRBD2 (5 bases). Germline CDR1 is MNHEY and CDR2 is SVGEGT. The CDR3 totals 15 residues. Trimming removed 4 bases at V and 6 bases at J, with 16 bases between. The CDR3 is CASSSLLGPSNEQFF. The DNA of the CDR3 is TGTGCCAGCAGTTCCTTACTAGGGCCTTCCAATGAGCAGTTCTTC.